Detailed here is one T cell receptor beta chain. Its specificity is unknown. The V and J ends lost 1 base and 5 bases respectively, with 8 bases between them. This CDR3 has 13 residues. Germline V lookup: CDR1 MGHRA, CDR2 YSYEKL. Treatment denoted: 15 to 20 received Ad26.COV2.S at low or high dose, single or two shots; a few received placebo; per-sample allocation not given. Day 63 after the first vaccine or placebo injection was the time point for sampling. The method was immunoSEQ multiplex PCR; TCRdb's version includes in-frame clones alone and lacks a portion of them. The table records hundreds of thousands of clones, roughly 89% of them present only once. These data belong to a study of Ad26.COV2.S vaccination and SARS-CoV-2 variants. In the study overall: The study gave Ad26.COV2.S intramuscularly, once or twice 56 days apart. Study-level results: From the TCR breadth and depth analyses, total T cell responses may have been underestimated. Vaccine and placebo groups showed comparable non-spike TCR breadth. Spike-specific CD8+ and CD4+ T cell responses reportedly showed substantial breadth after vaccination.

This clonotype was obtained from a person between 18 and 59 years old who received the Ad26.COV2.S COVID-19 vaccine or a placebo. The gene calls are TRBV4-1 and TRBJ1-2, with D perhaps TRBD1 (5 bases). The source material was peripheral blood, sampled in a trial of Ad26.COV2.S vaccine versus placebo. CDR3 protein: CASSQAAGYGYTF. The DNA of the CDR3 is TGCGCCAGCAGCCAAGCGGCAGGGTATGGCTACACCTTC.